What follows are 6 T cell receptor beta chains derived from one specimen sequenced in a study of CD8 T cells in Susac syndrome. RNA was extracted with the RNeasy kit, and a quantity of about 0.45 to 1 ug was reverse transcribed using random hexamers. TCRdb processed the immunoSEQ multiplex PCR reads anew with MiXCR; each CDR3 protein has one entry. The table has 150,000 to 200,000 distinct CDR3 sequences, about 93% seen once. The sequencing input was CD4+ T cells from PBMCs. Receptor source: a human donor in good health.

J is TRBJ1-6 and V is TRBV4-3; TRBD1 matches at 8 bases. V shed 0 bases, J shed 9 bases, and the junction held 10 bases outside the gene matches. Germline V gene data show CDR1 as LGHNA and CDR2 as YSLEER. The CDR3 totals 17 residues. As DNA, the CDR3 is TGCGCCAGCAGCCAAGATCCCCTGACAGGGGCGTCTTCACCCCTCCACTTT. It translates to CASSQDPLTGASSPLHF.

This chain joins TRBV12-3 or TRBV12-4 and TRBJ2-5; a possible D gene is TRBD1 (5 bases). V shed 5 bases and J shed 5 bases, with 21 bases lying between them. This CDR3 is built from 16 residues. CDR3 sequence: CASSQLRGRDRETQYF. Written as DNA, the CDR3 is TGTGCCAGCAGTCAACTAAGGGGCAGGGATAGGGAGACCCAGTACTTC.

The V and J genes are TRBV5-1 and TRBJ2-5; weak D call: TRBD1 (5 bases). CDR1 and CDR2 from the germline V gene are SGHRS and YFSETQ. The CDR3 loop spans 12 amino acids. The V end lost 4 bases, the J end lost 7 bases, and 11 bases lay between the germline ends. CDR3 coding DNA: TGCGCCAGCAGCGAGAACCAGGGGACCCAGTACTTC. This codes for CASSENQGTQYF.

This chain connects TRBV20-1 to TRBJ2-1, with D perhaps TRBD1 (5 bases). The V end lost 6 bases, the J end lost 1 base, and 10 bases lay between the germline ends. Germline CDR1 reads DFQATT; CDR2 reads SNEGSKA (reference sequence). This CDR3 comprises 13 residues. The CDR3 region is CSAQGFSYNEQFF. In DNA, the CDR3 is TGCAGTGCCCAGGGTTTTTCCTACAATGAGCAGTTCTTC.

The gene calls are TRBV6-6 and TRBJ1-6; 7 nucleotides align to TRBD1. Germline assignment: CDR1 MNHNY and CDR2 SVGAGI (reference sequence). Losses at the gene ends were 4 bases for V and 12 bases for J; bases not matched to a gene: 6. The CDR3 sequence is 13 residues long. The CDR3, as DNA: TGTGCCAGCAGTTCGACCACAGGGGTACCCCTCCACTTT. The encoded protein is CASSSTTGVPLHF.

V is TRBV2 and J is TRBJ2-3; the D gene is possibly TRBD2 (5 bases). The CDR3 has 15 amino acids. Trimming shortened V by 2 bases and J by 6 bases, and 15 bases separated the two germline ends. Germline loops: CDR1 SNHLY, CDR2 FYNNEI. The CDR3 DNA is TGTGCCAGCAGTGAAATGGCGGGTGCCGCTGATACGCAGTATTTT. Its translation is CASSEMAGAADTQYF.